The clone carrying this T cell receptor (beta chain) was counted between two and nine times. The antigen is unknown. The data belong to a study of glioma-infiltrating T cells. Study results and limitations: Tissue and blood shared very few CDR3 sequences. Tissue-blood divergence was below expectation in non-neoplastic patients, above in gliomas.

The CDR3 length is 15 residues. V dropped 1 base and J dropped 2 bases, with 9 bases sitting between them. CDR1 and CDR2 from the germline V gene are LNHDA and SQIVND (reference sequence). The iRepertoire nested amplicon-rescue multiplex PCR amplified TCR alpha and beta CDR3s from RNA. Tissue mRNA or PBMC total RNA, roughly 100-400 ng, went into one-step reverse transcription and amplification. TCRdb independently ran MiXCR on the multiplex PCR reads; one entry per CDR3 protein. The sample has approximately 190,000 distinct CDR3 sequences, over 25% seen once. J is TRBJ1-5 and V is TRBV19, with D maybe TRBD1 (6 bases). This receptor was taken from a human donor with low-grade glioma or glioblastoma, undergoing nonglioma brain surgery, or in good health (not recorded which). The sequenced material came from glioma tissue, nonneoplastic brain tissue, or PBMCs (not recorded which). The CDR3 DNA follows: TGTGCCAGTAGTATAGGGCCAGGGGGCAATCAGCCCCAGCATTTT. Amino acids: CASSIGPGGNQPQHF.